One sample yielded the 4 T cell receptor beta chains listed below, sequenced in a study of long-term antiretroviral therapy in people with HIV. They ran version v3.0 of the immunoSEQ assay at survey level. TCRdb's copy holds only in-frame clones and misses some; the assay was immunoSEQ multiplex PCR. This sample has some 20,000 clones, with about 89% found just once. The sequences come from unsorted PBMCs, collected 0.5 years after starting antiretroviral therapy. The source is a man aged 35 to 55 with HIV.

This clone was seen more than once but under ten times. V and J are TRBV6-6 and TRBJ2-7, with D hard to call. The germline V and J ends were trimmed by 3 bases and 2 bases, with 8 bases remaining between them. CDR1 and CDR2 from the germline V gene are MNHNY and SVGAGI (reference sequence). CDR3 length: 13 residues. As DNA, the CDR3 is TGTGCCAGCAGTTATAAGGAACCCTACGAGCAGTACTTC. Translated, it gives CASSYKEPYEQYF.

The V and J genes are TRBV27 and TRBJ2-1; D unclear. The germline V and J ends were trimmed by 2 bases and 10 bases, with 12 bases remaining between them. Germline assignment: CDR1 MNHEY and CDR2 SMNVEV (reference sequence). This CDR3 contains 13 residues. The CDR3 DNA is TGTGCCAGCAGTTTAGTGCCAGGCCGGGAGCAGTTCTTC. Residues: CASSLVPGREQFF.

The gene calls are TRBV29-1 and TRBJ2-1, with D hard to call. Trimming took 8 bases from V and 3 from J, leaving 14 bases between them. CDR1 is SQVTM and CDR2 is ANQGSEA in the germline V gene. This CDR3 has 13 amino acids. The CDR3: CSSKGPDYNEQFF. CDR3 bases: TGCAGCTCCAAGGGCCCGGACTACAATGAGCAGTTCTTC.

The rearrangement joins TRBV7-9 to TRBJ2-7; D may be TRBD1 (6 bases). Per germline, CDR1 SEHNR and CDR2 FQNEAQ (reference sequence). CDR3 length equals 13 residues. V was trimmed by 8 bases and J by 0 bases, leaving 11 bases between them. The CDR3 nucleotides read TGTGCCAGCCGGGACATCTTCTCCTACGAGCAGTACTTC. It translates to CASRDIFSYEQYF.